Each of the 14 T cell receptor beta chains below was sequenced from the same sample in a study of blood T cell repertoires in COVID-19. TCRdb keeps only in-frame clones here, not all; method: immunoSEQ multiplex PCR. This sample has approximately 280,000 clones, with 80% to 90% found just once. The sample was peripheral blood. The receptor set was obtained from a woman between 70 and 85 years old with acute or convalescent COVID-19.

The gene calls are TRBV18 and TRBJ2-1; TRBD1 agrees at 8 bases. The trim removed 6 bases at V and 9 bases at J, leaving 4 bases unmatched. CDR1 is KGHSH and CDR2 is LQKENI in the germline V gene. The CDR3 is 12 amino acids. The DNA of the CDR3 is TGTGCCAGCTCGATCGACAGGGGTGAGCAGTTCTTC. Translating it yields CASSIDRGEQFF.

The rearrangement joins TRBV2 to TRBJ1-5, with D maybe TRBD1 (5 bases). Trimming cost V 4 bases and J 2 bases, with 12 bases left between them. From germline, CDR1 is SNHLY and CDR2 FYNNEI. CDR3 length: 15 residues. CDR3 amino acids: CASSGPGGGNQPQHF. In DNA, the CDR3 is TGTGCCAGCAGTGGCCCTGGAGGGGGCAATCAGCCCCAGCATTTT.

This clone has a single count. J is TRBJ2-1 and V is TRBV29-1; D remains unclear. CDR3 size: 12 residues. Trimming took 5 bases from V and 7 from J, leaving 12 bases between them. Germline V gene sequence: CDR1 SQVTM, CDR2 ANQGSEA. CDR3 DNA: TGCAGCGTTTTAGAGTCTCTAAATGAGCAGTTCTTC. This sequence encodes CSVLESLNEQFF.

The chain combines TRBV14 with TRBJ1-4; tentatively, D is TRBD1 (6 bases). Germline CDR1 reads SGHDN; CDR2 reads FVKESK. Trimming cost V 0 bases and J 0 bases, with 17 bases left between them. The CDR3 loop spans 19 amino acids. The chain's CDR3 is CASSQDNVAGASTNEKLFF. The CDR3 DNA reads TGTGCCAGCAGCCAAGATAACGTCGCGGGGGCCTCAACTAATGAAAAACTGTTTTTT.

In this sample, this clone turned up once. In DNA, the CDR3 is TGTGCCAGCAGCGTAGGAGTAGTCGGGGAGCTGTTTTTT. Translation: CASSVGVVGELFF. The V and J genes are TRBV9 and TRBJ2-2; D gene ambiguous. Trimming stripped 0 bases from V and 7 bases from J, with 7 bases between. Germline-derived CDR1 and CDR2 are SGDLS and YYNGEE. The CDR3 has 13 residues.

The chain is built from TRBV18 and TRBJ2-3; D possibly corresponds to TRBD1 (7 bases). Trimming cost V 2 bases and J 1 base, with 13 bases left between them. CDR1 and CDR2 from the germline V gene are KGHSH and LQKENI. The CDR3 has 16 amino acids. The CDR3 DNA is TGTGCCAGCTCACCAAGGGGGCGCGGGGGCACAGATACGCAGTATTTT. Translation: CASSPRGRGGTDTQYF.

The V call is TRBV19, the J call TRBJ2-1, with a tentative D call TRBD1 (6 bases). In germline, CDR1 is LNHDA, CDR2 SQIVND (reference sequence). The CDR3 is 16 residues long. Trimming removed 5 bases at V and 6 bases at J, with 20 bases between. CDR3 coding DNA: TGTGCCAGTAGTTCTGAGAGGGTGGGGGCGCGCAATGAGCAGTTCTTC. Encoded protein: CASSSERVGARNEQFF.

The genes are TRBV30 and TRBJ2-3; D uncertain. The germline V gene has CDR1 GTSNPN and CDR2 SVGIG (reference sequence). The CDR3 is 11 residues long. V shed 2 bases and J shed 5 bases, with 5 bases lying between them. The CDR3, as DNA: TGTGCCTGGAGTAACAGAGATACGCAGTATTTT. Residues: CAWSNRDTQYF. The variable domain in full, with the rest retrieved from reference TRBV30 and TRBJ2-3, is SQTIHQWPATLVQPVGSPLSLECTVEGTSNPNLYWYRQAAGRGLQLLFYSVGIGQISSEVPQNLSASRPQDRQFILSSKKLLLSDSGFYLCAWSNRDTQYFGPGTRLTVL.

Notes on this clone: Germline and junction disagree at one end, which may indicate a read error. The rearrangement uses TRBV30 and TRBJ1-3; 7 bases fit TRBD1. Germline V gene sequence: CDR1 GTSNPN, CDR2 SVGIG (reference sequence). The CDR3 has 11 residues. CDR3: CATGTGNTIYF. The DNA for the CDR3 is TGTGCGACAGGGACTGGGAACACCATATATTTT. The entire variable domain, with the rest obtained from reference TRBV30 and TRBJ1-3, is as follows: SQTIHQWPATLVQPVGSPLSLECTVEGTSNPNLYWYRQAAGRGLQLLFYSVGIGQISSEVPQNLSASRPQDRQFILSSKKLLLSDSGFYLCATGTGNTIYFGEGSWLTVV.

The rearrangement joins TRBV4-2 to TRBJ1-2; D possibly corresponds to TRBD1 (6 bases). V lost 0 bases and J 8 bases, leaving 22 bases between the germline ends. The germline gives CDR1 LGHNA, CDR2 YNFKEQ. This CDR3 contains 17 residues. CDR3 DNA sequence: TGTGCCAGCAGCCAAGAGCTTAGGACAGCCGAGTGGATCGGCTACACCTTC. Its translation: CASSQELRTAEWIGYTF.

This clone appeared once. V usage is TRBV7-9 and J usage is TRBJ1-4, with D possibly matching TRBD1 (6 bases). The CDR3 totals 15 residues. CDR1 is SEHNR and CDR2 is FQNEAQ in the germline V gene (reference sequence). The V gene lost 5 bases and the J gene lost 4 bases, with 14 bases spanning the gap. The CDR3 DNA reads TGTGCCAGCAGCCTCGATACAGGGAGTAATGAAAAACTGTTTTTT. It yields the protein CASSLDTGSNEKLFF.

This clone was recorded a few times. The V call is TRBV3-1 (or the pseudogene TRBV3-2), the J call TRBJ2-7; TRBD2 matches at 8 bases. The CDR3 has 14 amino acids. The germline CDR1 and CDR2 sequences are LGHDT and YNNKEL (reference sequence). Losses at the gene ends were 4 bases for V and 6 bases for J; bases not matched to a gene: 8. CDR3 loop: CASSLSSGQGEQYF. Written as DNA, the CDR3 is TGTGCCAGCAGCCTATCTAGCGGGCAAGGCGAGCAGTACTTC.

The chain is built from TRBV7-8 and TRBJ2-3, with 9 bases matching TRBD2. The CDR3 totals 15 residues. The germline gives CDR1 SGHVS, CDR2 FQNEAQ. J was trimmed by 4 bases and V by 5 bases; bases with no gene match: 7. CDR3 sequence (DNA): TGTGCCAGCAGCCAACTGAGACTAGCGGCAGATACGCAGTATTTT. Its protein is CASSQLRLAADTQYF.

V is TRBV5-4 and J is TRBJ1-2, with 7 bases lining up with TRBD1. J lost 8 bases, V lost 5 bases, and 9 bases had no gene match. The CDR3 length is 13 residues. Germline V gives CDR1 SGHNT, CDR2 YYREEE (reference sequence). CDR3 DNA: TGTGCCAGCAGACAGACAGGGAACGGGGGCTACACCTTC. Translating it yields CASRQTGNGGYTF.